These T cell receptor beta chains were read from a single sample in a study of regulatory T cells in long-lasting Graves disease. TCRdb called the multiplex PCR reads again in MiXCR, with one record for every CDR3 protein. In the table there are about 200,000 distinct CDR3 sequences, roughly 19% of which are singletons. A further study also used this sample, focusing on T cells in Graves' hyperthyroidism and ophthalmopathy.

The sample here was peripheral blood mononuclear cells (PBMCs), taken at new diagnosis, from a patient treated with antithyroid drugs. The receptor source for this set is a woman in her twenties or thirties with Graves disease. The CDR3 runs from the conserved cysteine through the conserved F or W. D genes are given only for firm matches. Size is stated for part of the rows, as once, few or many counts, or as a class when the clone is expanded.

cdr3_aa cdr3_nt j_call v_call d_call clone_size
CASSRQEVTEAFF TGTGCCAGCAGTCGCCAAGAGGTCACTGAAGCTTTCTTT TRBJ1-1 TRBV11-2 . many
CASTPRRTAREAFF TGTGCCAGCACCCCCAGGAGGACGGCGAGAGAAGCTTTCTTT TRBJ1-1 TRBV2 . many
CASTPAGGGNQPQHF TGTGCCAGCACCCCCGCGGGGGGAGGCAATCAGCCCCAGCATTTT TRBJ1-5 TRBV7-8 . many
CASGLVGGVQPQHF TGTGCTAGTGGTTTGGTAGGAGGGGTTCAGCCCCAGCATTTT TRBJ1-5 TRBV12-5 . many
CSRSGSRKTQYF TGCAGCAGAAGCGGATCGAGAAAGACCCAGTACTTC TRBJ2-5 TRBV29-1 . many
CASSRTGDPLSEQYF TGTGCCAGTAGCAGGACAGGGGACCCCCTATCCGAGCAGTACTTC TRBJ2-7 TRBV19 TRBD1 few
CASSSQPGNTEAFF TGTGCCAGCAGCTCACAGCCGGGGAACACTGAAGCTTTCTTT TRBJ1-1 TRBV7-3 . many
CASRSPPRGTQYF TGCGCCAGCCGTAGCCCCCCGAGGGGGACCCAGTACTTC TRBJ2-5 TRBV10-1 . many
CASSLGGLAAQETQYF TGTGCCAGCAGTTTAGGTGGGTTAGCCGCGCAAGAGACCCAGTACTTC TRBJ2-5 TRBV12-3/TRBV12-4 . many
CASSPPERLYGYTF TGTGCCAGCAGTCCCCCCGAAAGACTCTATGGCTACACCTTC TRBJ1-2 TRBV28 . .
CASSLRGIGELFF TGTGCCAGCAGTTTGAGAGGTATCGGGGAGCTGTTTTTT TRBJ2-2 TRBV27 . many
CASRPPGTGGHEQYF TGTGCCAGCAGACCTCCCGGGACAGGGGGCCACGAGCAGTACTTC TRBJ2-7 TRBV28 TRBD1 .
CATSEQGTASTDTQYF TGTGCCACCAGTGAACAGGGGACAGCTAGCACAGATACGCAGTATTTT TRBJ2-3 TRBV24-1 TRBD1 .
CSAELARGELFF TGCAGTGCGGAGCTAGCGCGCGGGGAGCTGTTTTTT TRBJ2-2 TRBV20-1 . many
CASLRLAGSYEQYF TGTGCCAGCCTGAGACTAGCGGGATCCTACGAGCAGTACTTC TRBJ2-7 TRBV2 TRBD2 .
CASSQRREQYF TGTGCCAGCAGCCAGAGGCGGGAGCAGTACTTC TRBJ2-7 TRBV3-1 . many
CGEQGYTEAFF TGCGGGGAACAGGGTTATACTGAAGCTTTCTTT TRBJ1-1 TRBV29-1 . many
CASSLEVSLNTEAFF TGTGCCAGCAGCTTAGAAGTCTCCCTGAACACTGAAGCTTTCTTT TRBJ1-1 TRBV11-2 . many
CSAPEGVSSYNSPLHF TGCAGTGCCCCCGAGGGGGTTTCCTCCTATAATTCACCCCTCCACTTT TRBJ1-6 TRBV20-1 . .
CASKFVGQGTDEQYF TGTGCCAGTAAATTTGTCGGACAGGGGACCGACGAGCAGTACTTC TRBJ2-7 TRBV19 TRBD1 many
CASSYGSTYNEQFF TGTGCCAGCAGCTACGGGAGCACCTACAATGAGCAGTTCTTC TRBJ2-1 TRBV13 . .
CASSQLGQSKETQYF TGCGCCAGCAGCCAACTCGGACAGTCCAAAGAGACCCAGTACTTC TRBJ2-5 TRBV4-1 . .
CASSATGTEDNQPQHF TGTGCCAGTAGCGCGACCGGGACAGAAGACAATCAGCCCCAGCATTTT TRBJ1-5 TRBV19 TRBD1 many
CASSLGNGQASTDTQYF TGTGCCAGCAGCTTAGGGAACGGACAGGCGTCCACAGATACGCAGTATTTT TRBJ2-3 TRBV7-2 TRBD1 many
CASSPRQGVTDTQYF TGTGCCAGCAGTCCCCGACAGGGAGTAACAGATACGCAGTATTTT TRBJ2-3 TRBV28 TRBD1 many
CSARDRRGRVGTDTQYF TGCAGTGCTAGAGATAGGCGCGGGAGGGTCGGCACAGATACGCAGTATTTT TRBJ2-3 TRBV20-1 TRBD2 many
CASTNFGLAGNTGELFF TGTGCCAGCACCAACTTCGGACTAGCGGGGAACACCGGGGAGCTGTTTTTT TRBJ2-2 TRBV27 TRBD2 many
CASSLGLAGVDEQFF TGTGCCAGCAGTCTCGGGCTAGCGGGAGTGGATGAGCAGTTCTTC TRBJ2-1 TRBV6-2/TRBV6-3 TRBD2 many
CASSGGPGSLSYGYTF TGTGCCAGCAGCGGCGGACCAGGCAGTCTCTCATATGGCTACACCTTC TRBJ1-2 TRBV6-2/TRBV6-3 . many
CASSLSAGGRSDTQYF TGTGCCAGCAGCTTATCGGCGGGAGGTAGATCAGATACGCAGTATTTT TRBJ2-3 TRBV7-8 TRBD2 .
CASSPGGVETQYF TGTGCCAGCAGCCCCGGAGGAGTGGAGACCCAGTACTTC TRBJ2-5 TRBV11-3 . many
CSARRNSYNEQFF TGCAGTGCGAGGAGGAACTCCTACAATGAGCAGTTCTTC TRBJ2-1 TRBV20-1 . many
CASSLATATLGNEQFF TGTGCCAGCAGCTTAGCCACAGCTACGCTAGGCAATGAGCAGTTCTTC TRBJ2-1 TRBV7-9 . .
CASSYLRTGSQAFF TGTGCCAGCAGTTACTTAAGGACAGGGAGTCAAGCTTTCTTT TRBJ1-1 TRBV6-9 TRBD1 many
CSARSPLAIGGDEQFF TGCAGTGCTAGGTCCCCACTAGCGATTGGGGGCGATGAGCAGTTCTTC TRBJ2-1 TRBV20-1 . many
CSAKDIGGGGQPQHF TGCAGTGCTAAAGACATCGGGGGTGGGGGTCAGCCCCAGCATTTT TRBJ1-5 TRBV20-1 . many
CASSIRQGGTDTQYF TGTGCCAGTAGTATCCGACAGGGAGGCACAGATACGCAGTATTTT TRBJ2-3 TRBV19 TRBD1 many
CASNGTASSYEQYF TGCGCCAGCAACGGGACCGCCAGCTCCTACGAGCAGTACTTC TRBJ2-7 TRBV5-1 . many
CATLGANTEAFF TGTGCCACCCTGGGTGCGAACACTGAAGCTTTCTTT TRBJ1-1 TRBV10-3 . many
CSAPHGTLSYNEQFF TGCAGTGCTCCTCACGGGACTCTGTCCTACAATGAGCAGTTCTTC TRBJ2-1 TRBV20-1 . many
CSAASPDRNQPQHF TGCAGTGCTGCAAGCCCGGACAGGAATCAGCCCCAGCATTTT TRBJ1-5 TRBV20-1 TRBD1 many